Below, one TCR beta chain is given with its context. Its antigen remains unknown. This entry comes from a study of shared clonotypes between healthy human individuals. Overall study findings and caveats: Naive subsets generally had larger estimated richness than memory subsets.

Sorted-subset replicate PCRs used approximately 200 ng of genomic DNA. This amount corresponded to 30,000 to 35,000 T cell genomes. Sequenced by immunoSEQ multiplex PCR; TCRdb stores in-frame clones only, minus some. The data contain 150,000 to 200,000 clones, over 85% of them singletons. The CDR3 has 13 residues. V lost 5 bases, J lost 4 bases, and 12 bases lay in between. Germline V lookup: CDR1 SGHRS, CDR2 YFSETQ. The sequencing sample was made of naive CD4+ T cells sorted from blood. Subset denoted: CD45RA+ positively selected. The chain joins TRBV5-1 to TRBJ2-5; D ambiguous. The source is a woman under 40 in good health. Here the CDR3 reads CASRRPTIETQYF. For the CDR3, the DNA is TGCGCCAGCAGACGCCCGACGATAGAGACCCAGTACTTC.